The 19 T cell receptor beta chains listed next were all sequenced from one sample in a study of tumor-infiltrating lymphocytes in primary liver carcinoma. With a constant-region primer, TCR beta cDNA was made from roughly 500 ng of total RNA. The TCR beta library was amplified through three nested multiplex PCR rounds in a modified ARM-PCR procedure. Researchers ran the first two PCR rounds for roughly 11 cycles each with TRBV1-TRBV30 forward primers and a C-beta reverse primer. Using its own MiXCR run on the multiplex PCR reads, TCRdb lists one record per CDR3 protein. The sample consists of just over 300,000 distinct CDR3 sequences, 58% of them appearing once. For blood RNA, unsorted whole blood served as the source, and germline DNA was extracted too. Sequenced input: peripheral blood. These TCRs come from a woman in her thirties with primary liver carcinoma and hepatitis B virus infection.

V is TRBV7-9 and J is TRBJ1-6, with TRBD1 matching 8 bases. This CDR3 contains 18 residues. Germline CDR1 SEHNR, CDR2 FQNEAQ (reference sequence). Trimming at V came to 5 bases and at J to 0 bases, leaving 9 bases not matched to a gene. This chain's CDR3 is CASSPTGQGLSYNSPLHF. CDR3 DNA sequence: TGTGCCAGCAGCCCTACAGGACAGGGACTCTCCTATAATTCACCCCTCCACTTT.

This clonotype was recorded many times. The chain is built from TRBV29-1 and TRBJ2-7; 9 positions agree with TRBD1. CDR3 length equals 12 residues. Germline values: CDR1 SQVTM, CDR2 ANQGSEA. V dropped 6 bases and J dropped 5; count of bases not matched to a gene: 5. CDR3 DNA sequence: TGCAGCGTGGACAGGGGCGGAAACGAGCAGTACTTC. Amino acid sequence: CSVDRGGNEQYF.

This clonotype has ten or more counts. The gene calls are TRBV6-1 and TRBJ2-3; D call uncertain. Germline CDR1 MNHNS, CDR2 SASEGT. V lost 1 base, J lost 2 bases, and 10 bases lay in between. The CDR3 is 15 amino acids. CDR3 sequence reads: CASSEGLPYTDTQYF. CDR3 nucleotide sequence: TGTGCCAGCAGTGAAGGTTTACCGTACACAGATACGCAGTATTTT.

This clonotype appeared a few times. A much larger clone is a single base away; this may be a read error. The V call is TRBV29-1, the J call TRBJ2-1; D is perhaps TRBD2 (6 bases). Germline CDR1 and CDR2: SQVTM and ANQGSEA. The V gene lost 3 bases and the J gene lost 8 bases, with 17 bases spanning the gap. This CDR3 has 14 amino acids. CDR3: CSVDRREGRDEQFF. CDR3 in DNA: TGCAGCGTTGATCGGCGGGAAGGCAGAGATGAGCAGTTCTTC.

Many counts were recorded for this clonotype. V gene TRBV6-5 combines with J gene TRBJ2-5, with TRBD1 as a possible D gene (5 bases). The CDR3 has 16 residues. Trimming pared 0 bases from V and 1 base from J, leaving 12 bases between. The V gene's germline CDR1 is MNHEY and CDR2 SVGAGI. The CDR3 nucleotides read TGTGCCAGCAGTTACTCAAGATACAGGAGCCAAGAGACCCAGTACTTC. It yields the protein CASSYSRYRSQETQYF.

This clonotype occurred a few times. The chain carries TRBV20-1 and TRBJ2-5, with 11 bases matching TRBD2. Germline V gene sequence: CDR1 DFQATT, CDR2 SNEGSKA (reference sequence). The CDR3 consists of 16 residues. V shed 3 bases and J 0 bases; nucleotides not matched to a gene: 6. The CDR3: CSASISGGAYQETQYF. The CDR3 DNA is TGCAGTGCTAGTATTAGCGGGGGGGCATACCAAGAGACCCAGTACTTC.

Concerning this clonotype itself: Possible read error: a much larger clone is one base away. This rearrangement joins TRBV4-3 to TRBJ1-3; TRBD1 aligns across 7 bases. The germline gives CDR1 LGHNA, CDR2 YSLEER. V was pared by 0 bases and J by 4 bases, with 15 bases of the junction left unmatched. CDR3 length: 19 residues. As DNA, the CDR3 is TGCGCCAGCAGCCAAGATATCGTACGGGGGGCAGGGGGAGGAAACACCATATATTTT. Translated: CASSQDIVRGAGGGNTIYF.

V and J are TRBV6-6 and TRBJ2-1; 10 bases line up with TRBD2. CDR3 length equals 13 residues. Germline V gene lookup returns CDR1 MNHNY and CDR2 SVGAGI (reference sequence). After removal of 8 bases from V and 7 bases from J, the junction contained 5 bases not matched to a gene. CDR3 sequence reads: CASWLAGGNEQFF. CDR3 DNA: TGTGCCAGCTGGTTAGCGGGAGGAAATGAGCAGTTCTTC.

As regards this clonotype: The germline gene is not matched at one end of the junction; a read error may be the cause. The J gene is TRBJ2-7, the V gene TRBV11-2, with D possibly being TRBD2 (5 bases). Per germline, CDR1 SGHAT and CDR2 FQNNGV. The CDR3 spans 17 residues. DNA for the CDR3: TGTGCCAGCATCTTAGTAGCACGCGGGCGCGCCTCCTACGAGCAGTACTTC. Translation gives CASILVARGRASYEQYF.

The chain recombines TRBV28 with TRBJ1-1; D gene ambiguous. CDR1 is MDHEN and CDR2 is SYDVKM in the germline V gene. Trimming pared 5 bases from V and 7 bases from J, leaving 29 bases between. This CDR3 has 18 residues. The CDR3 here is CASSTFGFKTEALNEAFF. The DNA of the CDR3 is TGTGCCAGCAGTACTTTTGGGTTTAAAACTGAAGCACTAAATGAAGCTTTCTTT.

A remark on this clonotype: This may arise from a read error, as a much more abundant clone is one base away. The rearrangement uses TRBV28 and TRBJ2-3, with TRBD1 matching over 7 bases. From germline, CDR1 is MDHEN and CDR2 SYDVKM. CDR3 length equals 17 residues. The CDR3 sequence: CVSSFAKQGRLTDTQYF. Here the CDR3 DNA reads TGTGTCAGCAGTTTCGCAAAACAGGGGCGATTGACAGATACGCAGTATTTT.

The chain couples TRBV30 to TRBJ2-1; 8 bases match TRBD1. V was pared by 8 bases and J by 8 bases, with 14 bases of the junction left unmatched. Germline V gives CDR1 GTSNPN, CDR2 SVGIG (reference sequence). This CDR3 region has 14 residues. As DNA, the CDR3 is TGTGCCCGGGGGACCGGGACAGGCCCGGATGAGCAGTTCTTC. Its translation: CARGTGTGPDEQFF.

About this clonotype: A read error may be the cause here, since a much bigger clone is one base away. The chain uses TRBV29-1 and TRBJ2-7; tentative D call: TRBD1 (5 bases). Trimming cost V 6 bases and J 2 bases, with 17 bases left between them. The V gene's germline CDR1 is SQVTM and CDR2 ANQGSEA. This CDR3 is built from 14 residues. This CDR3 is CSVFETNRPYEQYF. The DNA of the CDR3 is TGCAGCGTCTTTGAAACGAACAGGCCCTACGAGCAGTACTTC.

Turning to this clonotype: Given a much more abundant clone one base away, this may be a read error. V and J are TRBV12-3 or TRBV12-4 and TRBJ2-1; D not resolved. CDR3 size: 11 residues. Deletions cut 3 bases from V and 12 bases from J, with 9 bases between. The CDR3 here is CASSFGMTQFF. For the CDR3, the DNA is TGTGCCAGCAGTTTTGGGATGACGCAGTTCTTC.

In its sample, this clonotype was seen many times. The CDR3 loop is CASSLGRTVYEQYF. The CDR3 nucleotides read TGTGCCAGCAGCTTAGGCCGGACTGTTTACGAGCAGTACTTC. This chain joins TRBV13 and TRBJ2-7, with D tentatively TRBD2 (5 bases). Germline V gives CDR1 PRHDT, CDR2 FYEKMQ (reference sequence). The CDR3 consists of 14 residues. Trimming removed 0 bases at V and 4 bases at J, with 10 bases between.

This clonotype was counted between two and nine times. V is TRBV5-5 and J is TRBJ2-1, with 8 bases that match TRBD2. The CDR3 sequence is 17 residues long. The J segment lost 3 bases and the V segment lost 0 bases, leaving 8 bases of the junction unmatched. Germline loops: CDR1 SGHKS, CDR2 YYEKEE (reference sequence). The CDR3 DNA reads TGTGCCAGCAGCTTGGTGACTAGCGCTAAAAACTACAATGAGCAGTTCTTC. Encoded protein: CASSLVTSAKNYNEQFF.

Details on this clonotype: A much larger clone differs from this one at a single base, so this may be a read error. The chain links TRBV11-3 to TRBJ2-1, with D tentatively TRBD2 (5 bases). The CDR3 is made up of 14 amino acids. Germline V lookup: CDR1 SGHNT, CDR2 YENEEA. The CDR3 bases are TGTGCCAGCCGAGATAGCGTCTCCTACAGTGAGCAGTTCTTC. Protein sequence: CASRDSVSYSEQFF. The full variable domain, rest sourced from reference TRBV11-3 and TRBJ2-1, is EAGVVQSPRYKIIEKKQPVAFWCNPISGHNTLYWYLQNLGQGPELLIRYENEEAVDDSQLPKDRFSAERLKGVDSTLKIQPAELGDSAVYLCASRDSVSYSEQFFGPGTRLTVL.

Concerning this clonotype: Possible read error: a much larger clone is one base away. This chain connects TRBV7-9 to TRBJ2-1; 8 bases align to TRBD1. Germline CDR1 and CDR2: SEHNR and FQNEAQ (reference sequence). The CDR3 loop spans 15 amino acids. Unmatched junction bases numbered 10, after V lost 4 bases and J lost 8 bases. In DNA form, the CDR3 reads TGTGCCAGCAGCTCCTACGGACAGGGTTCGGATGAGCAGTTCTTC. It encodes CASSSYGQGSDEQFF.

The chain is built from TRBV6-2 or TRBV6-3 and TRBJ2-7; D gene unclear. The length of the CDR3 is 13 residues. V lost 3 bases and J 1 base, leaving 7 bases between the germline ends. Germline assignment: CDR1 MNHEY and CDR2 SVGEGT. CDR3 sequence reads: CASSYVSSYEQYF. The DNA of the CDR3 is TGTGCCAGCAGTTATGTGAGTTCCTACGAGCAGTACTTC.